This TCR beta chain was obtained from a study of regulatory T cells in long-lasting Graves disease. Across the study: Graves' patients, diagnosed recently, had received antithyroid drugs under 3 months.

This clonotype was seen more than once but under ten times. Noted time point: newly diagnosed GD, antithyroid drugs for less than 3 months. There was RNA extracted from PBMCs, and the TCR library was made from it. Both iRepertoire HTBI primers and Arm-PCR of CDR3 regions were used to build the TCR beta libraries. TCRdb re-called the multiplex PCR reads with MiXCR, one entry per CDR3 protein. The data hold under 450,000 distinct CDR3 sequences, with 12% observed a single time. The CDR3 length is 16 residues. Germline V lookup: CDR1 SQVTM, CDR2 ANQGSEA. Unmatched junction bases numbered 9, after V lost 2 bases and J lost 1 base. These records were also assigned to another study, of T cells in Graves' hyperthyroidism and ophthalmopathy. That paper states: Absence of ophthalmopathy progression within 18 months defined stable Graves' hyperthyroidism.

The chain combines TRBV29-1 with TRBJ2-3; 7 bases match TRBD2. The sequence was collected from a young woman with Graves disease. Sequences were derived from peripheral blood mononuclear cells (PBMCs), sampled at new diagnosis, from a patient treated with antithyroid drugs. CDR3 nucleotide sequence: TGCAGCGTTGAACATCCGGGGAGGGCTCGCACAGATACGCAGTATTTT. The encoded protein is CSVEHPGRARTDTQYF.